The rows below give T cell receptor beta chains drawn from one sample of a study of blood T cell repertoires in COVID-19. Some clones are missing from TCRdb's copy, which holds only in-frame ones; the method was immunoSEQ multiplex PCR. The data contain some 110,000 clones, under 90% of them seen just once; the ten biggest clones take up 11% to 15%. Sequencing was done on a sample of peripheral blood. All receptors derive from a woman aged 55-70 years with acute or convalescent COVID-19. CDR3s include the opening cysteine and the closing phenylalanine or tryptophan. The D gene is left open where the match is weak. Size is omitted from some rows. Given values are once, few, many or a class for expanded clones.

j_gene,abundance,v_gene,d_gene,len,CDR3aa,CDR3nt
TRBJ2-1,once,TRBV7-2,TRBD2,16,CASSLGLAVPYNEQFF,TGTGCCAGCAGCTTAGGCCTAGCGGTACCCTACAATGAGCAGTTCTTC
TRBJ1-6,NA,TRBV27,NA,16,CASSPRNRPGGSPLHF,TGTGCCAGCAGTCCACGAAACAGGCCCGGGGGGTCACCCCTCCACTTT
TRBJ1-1,NA,TRBV10-3,NA,17,CAISEPSGGDLNTEAFF,TGTGCCATCAGTGAGCCCAGCGGAGGCGACTTGAACACTGAAGCTTTCTTT
TRBJ2-2,NA,TRBV2,NA,15,CASRVIASATGELFF,TGTGCCAGCAGAGTCATAGCTAGCGCCACCGGGGAGCTGTTTTTT
TRBJ2-7,NA,TRBV9,TRBD2,14,CASSVGAGAYEQYF,TGTGCCAGCAGCGTAGGAGCGGGAGCGTACGAGCAGTACTTC
TRBJ2-1,NA,TRBV5-1,NA,15,CASSFESSRDNEQFF,TGCGCCAGCAGCTTTGAGTCTAGCCGAGACAATGAGCAGTTCTTC
TRBJ2-7,NA,TRBV4-1,NA,17,CASSQEPEEVIWYEQYF,TGCGCCAGCAGCCAAGAACCGGAGGAGGTAATTTGGTACGAGCAGTACTTC
TRBJ2-5,once,TRBV28,NA,14,CASSLYPRQETQYF,TGTGCCAGCAGTTTATACCCCCGCCAGGAGACCCAGTACTTC
TRBJ2-3,few,TRBV29-1,NA,11,CSVDITDTQYF,TGCAGCGTTGACATCACAGATACGCAGTATTTT
TRBJ2-2,NA,TRBV7-9,NA,17,CASSLITLAGIDGELFF,TGTGCCAGCAGCTTAATCACGTTGGCGGGGATTGACGGGGAGCTGTTTTTT
TRBJ1-2,NA,TRBV6-2/TRBV6-3,TRBD1,13,CASSLDRVYGYTF,TGTGCCAGCAGTTTGGACAGGGTTTATGGCTACACCTTC
TRBJ1-5,once,TRBV3-1/TRBV3-2,NA,16,CASSQGDRSSNQPQHF,TGTGCCAGCAGCCAAGGTGACAGGTCCAGCAATCAGCCCCAGCATTTT